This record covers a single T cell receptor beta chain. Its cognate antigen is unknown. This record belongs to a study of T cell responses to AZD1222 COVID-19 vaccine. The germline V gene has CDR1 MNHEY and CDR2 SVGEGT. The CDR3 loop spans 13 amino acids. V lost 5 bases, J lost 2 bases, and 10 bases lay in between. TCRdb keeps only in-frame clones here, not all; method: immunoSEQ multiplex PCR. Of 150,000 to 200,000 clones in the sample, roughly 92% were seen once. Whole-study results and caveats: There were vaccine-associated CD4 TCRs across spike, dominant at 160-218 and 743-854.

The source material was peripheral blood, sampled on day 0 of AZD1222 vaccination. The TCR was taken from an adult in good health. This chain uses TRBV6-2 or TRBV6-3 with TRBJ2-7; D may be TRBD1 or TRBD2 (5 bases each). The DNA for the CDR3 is TGTGCCAGCAGTAGGGACCAACCCTACGAGCAGTACTTC. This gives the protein CASSRDQPYEQYF.